A selection of T cell receptor beta chains follows, all from one sample in a study of Ad26.COV2.S vaccination and SARS-CoV-2 variants. Using immunoSEQ multiplex PCR, the repertoire was profiled, and TCRdb retains in-frame clones only, with some absent. The sample lists roughly 410,000 clones; roughly four fifths were seen once. The starting material was peripheral blood, obtained in a trial of Ad26.COV2.S vaccine versus placebo. All receptors come from a person between 18 and 59 years old who received the Ad26.COV2.S COVID-19 vaccine or a placebo. Each CDR3 is given with its conserved first and last residue. The order of the fields is J gene, CDR3 length, V gene, CDR3 protein.

j_gene: TRBJ1-1
len: 15
v_gene: TRBV3-1/TRBV3-2
CDR3aa: CASSLGQGEDTEAFF

j_gene: TRBJ2-1
len: 15
v_gene: TRBV3-1/TRBV3-2
CDR3aa: CASSQDGSLADEQFF

j_gene: TRBJ2-7
len: 9
v_gene: TRBV21-1
CDR3aa: CASSNFSVF

j_gene: TRBJ1-5
len: 13
v_gene: TRBV19
CDR3aa: CASSRRANQPQHF

j_gene: TRBJ2-3
len: 15
v_gene: TRBV4-2
CDR3aa: CASSPRGRGTDTQYF

j_gene: TRBJ2-1
len: 14
v_gene: TRBV14
CDR3aa: CASSRGTSGNEQFF

j_gene: TRBJ1-2
len: 15
v_gene: TRBV4-2
CDR3aa: CASSRRQAGDYGYTF

j_gene: TRBJ1-5
len: 17
v_gene: TRBV2
CDR3aa: CASSGVWGTGGNQPQHF

j_gene: TRBJ1-6
len: 12
v_gene: TRBV7-9
CDR3aa: CASSFFNSPLHF

j_gene: TRBJ1-3
len: 17
v_gene: TRBV3-1/TRBV3-2
CDR3aa: CASSQGQGRGSGNTIYF

j_gene: TRBJ1-2
len: 18
v_gene: TRBV4-1
CDR3aa: CASSHAGVGGRHDYGYTF

j_gene: TRBJ2-7
len: 13
v_gene: TRBV29-1
CDR3aa: CSVEDRGTYEQYF

j_gene: TRBJ1-1
len: 16
v_gene: TRBV18
CDR3aa: CASSPTTSRGDTEAFF

j_gene: TRBJ1-4
len: 15
v_gene: TRBV10-1
CDR3aa: CASRDQGGSNEKLFF

j_gene: TRBJ2-1
len: 14
v_gene: TRBV5-4
CDR3aa: CASTAGGGYNEQFF

j_gene: TRBJ1-4
len: 16
v_gene: TRBV2
CDR3aa: CASTSPGTAPNEKLFF

j_gene: TRBJ1-5
len: 15
v_gene: TRBV18
CDR3aa: CASSPYDRGPQPQHF

j_gene: TRBJ2-6
len: 17
v_gene: TRBV4-1
CDR3aa: CASSQARGSTGANVLTF

j_gene: TRBJ2-7
len: 16
v_gene: TRBV5-1
CDR3aa: CASSFGRGQGANEQYF

j_gene: TRBJ2-1
len: 15
v_gene: TRBV27
CDR3aa: CASSLPPPGYNEQFF

j_gene: TRBJ1-4
len: 13
v_gene: TRBV7-9
CDR3aa: CASGGGTNEKLFF

j_gene: TRBJ2-2
len: 15
v_gene: TRBV5-1
CDR3aa: CASTYAGGGTGELFF

j_gene: TRBJ2-1
len: 13
v_gene: TRBV6-2/TRBV6-3
CDR3aa: CASSRPGQYEQFF

j_gene: TRBJ1-1
len: 15
v_gene: TRBV11-1
CDR3aa: CASSLANGLDTEAFF

j_gene: TRBJ2-1
len: 16
v_gene: TRBV7-9
CDR3aa: CASSLTAGPPSNEQFF

j_gene: TRBJ1-6
len: 15
v_gene: TRBV9
CDR3aa: CASSRGTAKGSPLHF

j_gene: TRBJ2-5
len: 16
v_gene: TRBV11-3
CDR3aa: CASSLRKREPRETQYF